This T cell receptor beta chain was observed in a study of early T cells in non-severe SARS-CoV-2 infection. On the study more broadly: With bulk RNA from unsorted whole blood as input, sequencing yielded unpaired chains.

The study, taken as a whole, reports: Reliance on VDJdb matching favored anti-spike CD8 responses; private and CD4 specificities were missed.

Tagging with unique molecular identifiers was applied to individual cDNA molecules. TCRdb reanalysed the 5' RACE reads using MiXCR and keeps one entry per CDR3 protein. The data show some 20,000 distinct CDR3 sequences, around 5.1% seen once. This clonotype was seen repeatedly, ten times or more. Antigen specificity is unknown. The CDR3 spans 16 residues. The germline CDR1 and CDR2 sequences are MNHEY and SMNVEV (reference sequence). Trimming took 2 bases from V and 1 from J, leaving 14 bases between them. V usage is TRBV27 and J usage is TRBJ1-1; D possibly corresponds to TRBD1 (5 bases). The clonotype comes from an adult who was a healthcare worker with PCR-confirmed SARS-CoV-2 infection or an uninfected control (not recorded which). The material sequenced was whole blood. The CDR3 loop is CASSLAAGRANTEAFF. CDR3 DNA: TGTGCCAGCAGTTTAGCGGCGGGGCGGGCGAACACTGAAGCTTTCTTT.